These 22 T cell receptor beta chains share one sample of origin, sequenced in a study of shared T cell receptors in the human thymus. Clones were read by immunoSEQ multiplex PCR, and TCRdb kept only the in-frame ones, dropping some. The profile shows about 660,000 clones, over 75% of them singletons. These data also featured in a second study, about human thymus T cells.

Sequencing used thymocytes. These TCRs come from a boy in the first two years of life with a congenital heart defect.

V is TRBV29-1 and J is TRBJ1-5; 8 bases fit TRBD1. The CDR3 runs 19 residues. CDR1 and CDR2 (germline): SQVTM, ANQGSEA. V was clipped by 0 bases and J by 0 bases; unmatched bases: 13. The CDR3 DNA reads TGCAGCGTTGAAGAATGTGACAGGGGCTGGGGCAATAGCAATCAGCCCCAGCATTTT. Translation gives CSVEECDRGWGNSNQPQHF.

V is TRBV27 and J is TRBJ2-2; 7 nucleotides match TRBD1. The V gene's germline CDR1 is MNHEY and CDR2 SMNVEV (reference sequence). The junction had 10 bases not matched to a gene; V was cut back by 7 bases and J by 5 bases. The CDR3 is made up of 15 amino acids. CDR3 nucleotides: TGTGCCAGCACTGGGAGACAGGGCCAGACCGGGGAGCTGTTTTTT. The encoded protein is CASTGRQGQTGELFF.

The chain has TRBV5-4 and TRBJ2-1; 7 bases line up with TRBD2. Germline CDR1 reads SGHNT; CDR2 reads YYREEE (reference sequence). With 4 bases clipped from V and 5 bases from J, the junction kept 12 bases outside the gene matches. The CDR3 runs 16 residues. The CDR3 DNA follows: TGTGCCAGCAGCCCTAGACTAGCAGGATACAACAATGAGCAGTTCTTC. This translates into CASSPRLAGYNNEQFF.

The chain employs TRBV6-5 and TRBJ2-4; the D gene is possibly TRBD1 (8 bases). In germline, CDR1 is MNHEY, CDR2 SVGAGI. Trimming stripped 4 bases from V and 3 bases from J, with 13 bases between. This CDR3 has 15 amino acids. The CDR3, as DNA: TGTGCCAGCAGTTCGGACAGGGAGGGCAAAAACATTCAGTACTTC. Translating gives CASSSDREGKNIQYF.

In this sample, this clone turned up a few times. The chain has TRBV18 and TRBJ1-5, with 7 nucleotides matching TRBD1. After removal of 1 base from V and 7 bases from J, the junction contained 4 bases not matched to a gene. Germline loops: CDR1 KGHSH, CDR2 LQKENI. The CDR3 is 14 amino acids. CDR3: CASSPQGARQPQHF. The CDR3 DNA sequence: TGTGCCAGCTCACCACAGGGGGCACGACAGCCCCAGCATTTT.

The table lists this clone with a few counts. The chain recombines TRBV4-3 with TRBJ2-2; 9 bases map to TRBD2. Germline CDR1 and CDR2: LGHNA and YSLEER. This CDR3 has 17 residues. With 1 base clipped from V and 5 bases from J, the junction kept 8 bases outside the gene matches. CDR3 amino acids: CASSQVASGNPTGELFF. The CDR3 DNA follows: TGCGCCAGCAGCCAAGTGGCTAGCGGGAACCCTACCGGGGAGCTGTTTTTT.

The CDR3 coding sequence is TGTGCCAGCAGCCAAGATCCTAGGCAGGGGGTTCGAAATACCGCTGGAAACACCATATATTTT. Amino acids: CASSQDPRQGVRNTAGNTIYF. The chain recombines TRBV4-2 with TRBJ1-3, with 7 bases matching TRBD1. Germline CDR1 reads LGHNA; CDR2 reads YNFKEQ. V lost 0 bases, J lost 2 bases, and 19 bases stayed unmatched. This CDR3 has 21 amino acids.

CDR3 in DNA: TGCGCCAGCAGCCAAGATCAAGAGCAGTTCTTC. It encodes CASSQDQEQFF. The V gene is TRBV4-3, the J gene TRBJ2-1, with D uncertain. Germline CDR1 LGHNA, CDR2 YSLEER. The CDR3 has 11 residues. V gave up 0 bases and J gave up 10 bases, with 4 bases separating them.

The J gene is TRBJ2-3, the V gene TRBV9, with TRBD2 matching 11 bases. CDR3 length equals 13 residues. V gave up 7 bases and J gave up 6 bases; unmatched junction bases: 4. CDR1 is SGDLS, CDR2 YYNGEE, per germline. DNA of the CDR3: TGTGCCAGCGGGACTAGCGGCCCGGATACGCAGTATTTT. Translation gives CASGTSGPDTQYF. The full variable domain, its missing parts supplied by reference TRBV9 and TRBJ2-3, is DSGVTQTPKHLITATGQRVTLRCSPRSGDLSVYWYQQSLDQGLQFLIQYYNGEERAKGNILERFSAQQFPDLHSELNLSSLELGDSALYFCASGTSGPDTQYFGPGTRLTVL.

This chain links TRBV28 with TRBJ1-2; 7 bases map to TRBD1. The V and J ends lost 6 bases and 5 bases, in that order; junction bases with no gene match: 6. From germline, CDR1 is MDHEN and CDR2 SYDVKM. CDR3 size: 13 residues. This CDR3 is CASRHRGLYGYTF. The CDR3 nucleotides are TGTGCCAGCAGGCACAGGGGTCTTTATGGCTACACCTTC.

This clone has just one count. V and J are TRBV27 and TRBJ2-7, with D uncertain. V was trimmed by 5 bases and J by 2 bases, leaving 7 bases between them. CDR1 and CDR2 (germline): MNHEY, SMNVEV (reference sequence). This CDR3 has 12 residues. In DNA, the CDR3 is TGTGCCAGCAGTCAGTTCCCCTACGAGCAGTACTTC. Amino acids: CASSQFPYEQYF.

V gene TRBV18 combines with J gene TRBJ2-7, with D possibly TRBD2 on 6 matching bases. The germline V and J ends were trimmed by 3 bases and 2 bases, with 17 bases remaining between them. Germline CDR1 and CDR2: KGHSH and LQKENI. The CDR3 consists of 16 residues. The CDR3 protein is CASSPTKRVGPYEQYF. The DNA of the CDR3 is TGTGCCAGCTCACCCACTAAGCGGGTGGGCCCCTACGAGCAGTACTTC.

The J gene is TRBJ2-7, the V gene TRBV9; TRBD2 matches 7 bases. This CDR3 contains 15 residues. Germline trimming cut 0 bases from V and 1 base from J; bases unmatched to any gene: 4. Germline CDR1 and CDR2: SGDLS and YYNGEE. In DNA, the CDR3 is TGTGCCAGCAGCGTAGAAGGACTAGGGTCCTACGAGCAGTACTTC. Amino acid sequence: CASSVEGLGSYEQYF. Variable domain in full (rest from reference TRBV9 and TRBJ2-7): DSGVTQTPKHLITATGQRVTLRCSPRSGDLSVYWYQQSLDQGLQFLIQYYNGEERAKGNILERFSAQQFPDLHSELNLSSLELGDSALYFCASSVEGLGSYEQYFGPGTRLTVT.

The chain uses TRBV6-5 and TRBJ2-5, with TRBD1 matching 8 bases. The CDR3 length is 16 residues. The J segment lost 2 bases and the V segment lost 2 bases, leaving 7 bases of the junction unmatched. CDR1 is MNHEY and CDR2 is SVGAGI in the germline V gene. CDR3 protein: CASSYRTQGAQETQYF. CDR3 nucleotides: TGTGCCAGCAGTTACCGAACCCAGGGGGCGCAAGAGACCCAGTACTTC.

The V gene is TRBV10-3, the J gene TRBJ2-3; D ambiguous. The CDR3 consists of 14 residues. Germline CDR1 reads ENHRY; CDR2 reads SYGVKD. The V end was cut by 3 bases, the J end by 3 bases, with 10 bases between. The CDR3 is CAISDISGTDTQYF. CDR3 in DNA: TGTGCCATCAGTGATATTAGTGGTACAGATACGCAGTATTTT.

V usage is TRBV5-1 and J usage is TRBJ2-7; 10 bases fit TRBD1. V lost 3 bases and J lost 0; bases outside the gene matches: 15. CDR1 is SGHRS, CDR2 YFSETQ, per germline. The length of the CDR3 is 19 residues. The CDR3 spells CASSSTPGQGPYVSYEQYF. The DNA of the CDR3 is TGCGCCAGCAGCTCAACACCGGGACAGGGGCCCTACGTCTCCTACGAGCAGTACTTC.

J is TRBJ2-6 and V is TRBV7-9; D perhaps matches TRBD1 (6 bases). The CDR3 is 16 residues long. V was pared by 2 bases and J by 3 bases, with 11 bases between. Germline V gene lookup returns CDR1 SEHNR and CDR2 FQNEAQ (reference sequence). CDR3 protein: CASSLSGVGGANVLTF. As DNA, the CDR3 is TGTGCCAGCAGCTTATCAGGGGTCGGTGGGGCCAACGTCCTGACTTTC.

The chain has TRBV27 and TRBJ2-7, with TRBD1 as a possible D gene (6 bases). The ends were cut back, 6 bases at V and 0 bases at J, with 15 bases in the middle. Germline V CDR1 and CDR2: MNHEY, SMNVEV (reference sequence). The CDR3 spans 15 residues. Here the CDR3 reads CASRRQAISSYEQYF. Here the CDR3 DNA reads TGTGCCAGCAGGAGACAGGCCATCAGCTCCTACGAGCAGTACTTC.

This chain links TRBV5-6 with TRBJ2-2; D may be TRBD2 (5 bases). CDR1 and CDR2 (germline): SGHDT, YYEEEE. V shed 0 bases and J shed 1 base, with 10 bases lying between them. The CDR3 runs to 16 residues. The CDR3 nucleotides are TGTGCCAGCAGCTTGGTGGGGAGAGTGAACACCGGGGAGCTGTTTTTT. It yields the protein CASSLVGRVNTGELFF. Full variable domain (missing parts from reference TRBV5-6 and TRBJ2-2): DAGVTQSPTHLIKTRGQQVTLRCSPKSGHDTVSWYQQALGQGPQFIFQYYEEEERQRGNFPDRFSGHQFPNYSSELNVNALLLGDSALYLCASSLVGRVNTGELFFGEGSRLTVL.

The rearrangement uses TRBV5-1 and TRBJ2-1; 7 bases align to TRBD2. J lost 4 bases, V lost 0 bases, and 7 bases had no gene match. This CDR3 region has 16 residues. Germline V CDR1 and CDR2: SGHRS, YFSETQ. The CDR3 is CASSLGGTTRYNEQFF. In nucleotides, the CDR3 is TGCGCCAGCAGCTTGGGCGGGACTACCCGGTACAATGAGCAGTTCTTC.

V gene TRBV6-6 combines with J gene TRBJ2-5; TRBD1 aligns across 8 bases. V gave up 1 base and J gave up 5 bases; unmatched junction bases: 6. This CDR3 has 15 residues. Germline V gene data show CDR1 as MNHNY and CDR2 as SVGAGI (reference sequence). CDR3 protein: CASSYLTGGWETQYF. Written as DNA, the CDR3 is TGTGCCAGCAGTTACTTAACAGGGGGTTGGGAGACCCAGTACTTC.

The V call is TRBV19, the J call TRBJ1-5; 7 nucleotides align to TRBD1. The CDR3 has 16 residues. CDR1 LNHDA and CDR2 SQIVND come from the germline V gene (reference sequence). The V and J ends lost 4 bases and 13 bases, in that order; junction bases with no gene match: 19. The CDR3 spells CASSTVRTGLRSKQHF. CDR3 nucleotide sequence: TGTGCCAGTAGTACCGTCCGGACAGGCCTCCGTAGTAAGCAGCATTTT.